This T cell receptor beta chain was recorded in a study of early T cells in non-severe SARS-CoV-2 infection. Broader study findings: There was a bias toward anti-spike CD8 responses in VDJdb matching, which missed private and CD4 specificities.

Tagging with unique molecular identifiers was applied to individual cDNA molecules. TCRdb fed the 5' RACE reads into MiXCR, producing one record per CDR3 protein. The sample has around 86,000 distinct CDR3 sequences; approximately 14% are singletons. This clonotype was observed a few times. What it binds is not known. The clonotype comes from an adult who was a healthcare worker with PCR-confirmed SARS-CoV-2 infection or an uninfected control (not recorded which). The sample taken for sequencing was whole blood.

Here the CDR3 DNA reads TGTGCCTGGAGTGTACGTGAAGGGGACAGCAGCCCTGAAGCTTTCTTT. Translating it yields CAWSVREGDSSPEAFF. The chain carries TRBV30 and TRBJ1-1; 7 nucleotides line up with TRBD1. The CDR3 spans 16 residues. The germline V gene encodes CDR1 GTSNPN and CDR2 SVGIG (reference sequence). V was pared by 0 bases and J by 6 bases, with 13 bases of the junction left unmatched.